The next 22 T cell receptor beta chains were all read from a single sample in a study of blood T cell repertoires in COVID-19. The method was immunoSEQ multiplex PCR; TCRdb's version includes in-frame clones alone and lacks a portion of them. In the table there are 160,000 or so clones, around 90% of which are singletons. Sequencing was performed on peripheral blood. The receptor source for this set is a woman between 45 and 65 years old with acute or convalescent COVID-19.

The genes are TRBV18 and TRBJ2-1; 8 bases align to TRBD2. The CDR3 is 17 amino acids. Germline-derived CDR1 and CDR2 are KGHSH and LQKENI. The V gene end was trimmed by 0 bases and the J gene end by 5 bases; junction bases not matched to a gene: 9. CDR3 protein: CASSPPGRGGRNNEQFF. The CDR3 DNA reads TGTGCCAGCTCACCACCGGGACGGGGGGGCCGCAACAATGAGCAGTTCTTC.

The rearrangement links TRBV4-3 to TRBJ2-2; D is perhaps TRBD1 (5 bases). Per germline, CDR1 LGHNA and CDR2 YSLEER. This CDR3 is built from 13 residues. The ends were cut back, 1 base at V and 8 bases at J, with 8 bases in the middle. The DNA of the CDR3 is TGCGCCAGCAGCCAAGTAGGGGTTGGGGAGCTGTTTTTT. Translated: CASSQVGVGELFF.

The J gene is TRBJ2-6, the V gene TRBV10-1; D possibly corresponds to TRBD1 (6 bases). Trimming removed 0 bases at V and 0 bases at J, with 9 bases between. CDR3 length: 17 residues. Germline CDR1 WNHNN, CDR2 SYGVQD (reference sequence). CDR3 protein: CASSESDRSSGANVLTF. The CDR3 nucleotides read TGCGCCAGCAGTGAGTCGGACAGAAGCTCTGGGGCCAACGTCCTGACTTTC.

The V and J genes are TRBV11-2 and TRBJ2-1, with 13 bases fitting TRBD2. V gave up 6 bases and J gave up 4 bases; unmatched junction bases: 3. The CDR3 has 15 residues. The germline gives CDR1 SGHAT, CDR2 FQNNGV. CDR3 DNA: TGTGCCAGCAGGAAACTAGCGGGAGGGTACAATGAGCAGTTCTTC. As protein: CASRKLAGGYNEQFF.

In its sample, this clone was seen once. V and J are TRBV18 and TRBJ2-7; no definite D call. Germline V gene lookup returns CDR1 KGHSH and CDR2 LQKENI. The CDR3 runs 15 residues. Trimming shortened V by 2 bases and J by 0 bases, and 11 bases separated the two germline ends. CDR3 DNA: TGTGCCAGCTCACCAAAGCTGGTGAACTCCTACGAGCAGTACTTC. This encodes CASSPKLVNSYEQYF.

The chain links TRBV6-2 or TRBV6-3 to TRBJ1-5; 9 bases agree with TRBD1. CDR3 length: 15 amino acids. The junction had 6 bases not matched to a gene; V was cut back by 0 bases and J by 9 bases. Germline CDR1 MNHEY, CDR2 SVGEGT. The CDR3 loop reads CASSYSGTGTSPQHF. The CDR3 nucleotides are TGTGCCAGCAGTTACTCCGGGACAGGGACGTCGCCCCAGCATTTT.

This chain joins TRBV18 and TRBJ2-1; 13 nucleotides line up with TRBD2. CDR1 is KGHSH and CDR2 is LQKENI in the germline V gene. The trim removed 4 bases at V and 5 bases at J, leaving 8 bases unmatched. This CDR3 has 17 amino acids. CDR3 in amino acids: CASSLRGLAGVDNEQFF. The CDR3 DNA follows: TGTGCCAGCTCACTTAGAGGACTAGCGGGAGTGGACAATGAGCAGTTCTTC.

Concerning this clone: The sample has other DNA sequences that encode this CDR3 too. CDR3: CASSLVGGNTEAFF. The CDR3 nucleotides read TGCGCCAGCAGCTTGGTCGGTGGGAACACTGAAGCTTTCTTT. This chain joins TRBV5-1 and TRBJ1-1; no firm D call. CDR3 size: 14 residues. V was cut by 0 bases and J by 1 base, with 7 bases left in between. Germline values: CDR1 SGHRS, CDR2 YFSETQ.

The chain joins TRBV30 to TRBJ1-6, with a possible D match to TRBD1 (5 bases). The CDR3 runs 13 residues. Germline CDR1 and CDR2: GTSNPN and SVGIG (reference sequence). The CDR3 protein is CGRQTDYNSPLHF. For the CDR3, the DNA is TGTGGCAGACAGACCGACTATAATTCACCCCTCCACTTT.

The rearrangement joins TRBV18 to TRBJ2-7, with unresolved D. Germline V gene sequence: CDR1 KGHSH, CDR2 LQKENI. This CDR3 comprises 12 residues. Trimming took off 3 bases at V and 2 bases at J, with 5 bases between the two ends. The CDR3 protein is CASSPATYEQYF. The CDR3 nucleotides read TGTGCCAGCTCACCGGCCACCTACGAGCAGTACTTC.

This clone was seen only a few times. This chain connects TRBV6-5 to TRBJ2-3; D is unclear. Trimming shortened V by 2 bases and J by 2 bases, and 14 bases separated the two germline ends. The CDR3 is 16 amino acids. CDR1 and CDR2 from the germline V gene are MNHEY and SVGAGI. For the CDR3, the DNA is TGTGCCAGCAGTTACCAGTTCGGCGGTAACACAGATACGCAGTATTTT. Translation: CASSYQFGGNTDTQYF.

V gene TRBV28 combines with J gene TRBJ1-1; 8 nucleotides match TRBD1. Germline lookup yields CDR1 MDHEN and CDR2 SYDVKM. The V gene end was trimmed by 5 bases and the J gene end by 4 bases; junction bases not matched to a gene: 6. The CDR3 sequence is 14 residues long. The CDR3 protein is CASSLQGAVTEAFF. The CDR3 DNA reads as TGTGCCAGCAGTCTTCAGGGGGCGGTCACTGAAGCTTTCTTT.

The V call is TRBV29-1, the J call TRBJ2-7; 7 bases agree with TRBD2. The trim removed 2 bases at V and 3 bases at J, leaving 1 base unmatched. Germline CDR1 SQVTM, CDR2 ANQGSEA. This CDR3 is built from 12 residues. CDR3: CSVELADYEQYF. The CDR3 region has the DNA TGCAGCGTTGAACTAGCGGACTACGAGCAGTACTTC.

The CDR3 DNA reads TGTGCCTGGAGTCGAGGGGGTCTGAGCTACGGGGAGCTGTTTTTT. This sequence encodes CAWSRGGLSYGELFF. The gene calls are TRBV30 and TRBJ2-2, with D possibly matching TRBD1 (6 bases). The CDR3 spans 15 residues. Germline loops: CDR1 GTSNPN, CDR2 SVGIG (reference sequence). The germline V and J ends were trimmed by 2 bases and 7 bases, with 17 bases remaining between them.

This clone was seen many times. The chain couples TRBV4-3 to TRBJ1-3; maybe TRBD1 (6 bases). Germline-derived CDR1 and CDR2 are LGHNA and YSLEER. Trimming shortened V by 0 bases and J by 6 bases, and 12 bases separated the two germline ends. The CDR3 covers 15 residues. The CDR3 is CASSQDRAGVNTIYF. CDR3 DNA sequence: TGCGCCAGCAGCCAAGATCGGGCAGGGGTAAACACCATATATTTT.

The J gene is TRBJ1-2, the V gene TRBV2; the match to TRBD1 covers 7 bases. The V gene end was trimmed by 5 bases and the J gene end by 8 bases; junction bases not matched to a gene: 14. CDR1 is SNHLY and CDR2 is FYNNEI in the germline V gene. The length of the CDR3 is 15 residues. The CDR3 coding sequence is TGTGCCAGCAGTACACACCAGGGGGTGGCGGAAGGCTACACCTTC. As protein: CASSTHQGVAEGYTF.

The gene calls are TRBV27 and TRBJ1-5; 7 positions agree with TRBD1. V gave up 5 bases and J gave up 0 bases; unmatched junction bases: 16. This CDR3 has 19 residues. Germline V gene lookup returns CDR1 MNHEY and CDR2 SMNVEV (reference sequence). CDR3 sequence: CASSLYRDSQVYSNQPQHF. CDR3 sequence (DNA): TGTGCCAGCAGTCTGTACCGGGACAGCCAAGTCTATAGCAATCAGCCCCAGCATTTT.

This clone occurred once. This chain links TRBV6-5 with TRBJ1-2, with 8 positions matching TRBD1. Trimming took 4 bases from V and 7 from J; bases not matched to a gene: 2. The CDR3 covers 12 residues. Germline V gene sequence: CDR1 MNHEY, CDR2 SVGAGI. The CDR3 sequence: CASSFDRGGYTF. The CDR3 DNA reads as TGTGCCAGCAGTTTTGACAGGGGTGGCTACACCTTC.

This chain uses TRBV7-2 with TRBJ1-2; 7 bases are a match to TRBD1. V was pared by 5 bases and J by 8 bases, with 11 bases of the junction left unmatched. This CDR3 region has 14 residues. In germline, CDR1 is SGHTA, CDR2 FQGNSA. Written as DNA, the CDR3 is TGTGCCAGCAGCCCCACAGGGGTAGGGCGGGGCTACACCTTC. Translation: CASSPTGVGRGYTF.

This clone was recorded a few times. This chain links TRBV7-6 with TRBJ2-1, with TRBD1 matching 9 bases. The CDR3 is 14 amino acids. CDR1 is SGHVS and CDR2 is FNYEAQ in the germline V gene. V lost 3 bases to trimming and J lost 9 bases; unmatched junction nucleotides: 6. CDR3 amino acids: CASSLDRGRTEQFF. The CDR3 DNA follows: TGTGCCAGCAGCTTGGACAGGGGTAGGACTGAGCAGTTCTTC.

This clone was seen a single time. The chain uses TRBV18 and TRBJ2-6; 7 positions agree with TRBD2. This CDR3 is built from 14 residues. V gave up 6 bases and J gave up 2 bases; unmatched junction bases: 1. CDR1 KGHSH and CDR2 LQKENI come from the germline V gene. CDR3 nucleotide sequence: TGTGCCAGCTCCGCGGGGGCTGGGGCCAACGTCCTGACTTTC. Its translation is CASSAGAGANVLTF. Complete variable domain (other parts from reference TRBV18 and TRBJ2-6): NAGVMQNPRHLVRRRGQEARLRCSPMKGHSHVYWYRQLPEEGLKFMVYLQKENIIDESGMPKERFSAEFPKEGPSILRIQQVVRGDSAAYFCASSAGAGANVLTFGAGSRLTVL.

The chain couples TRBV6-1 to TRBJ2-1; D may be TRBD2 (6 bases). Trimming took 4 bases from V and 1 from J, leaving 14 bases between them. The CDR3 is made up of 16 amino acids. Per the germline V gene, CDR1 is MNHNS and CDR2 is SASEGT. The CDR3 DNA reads TGTGCCAGCAGTGGAGGGAGACTAGGTTCCTACAATGAGCAGTTCTTC. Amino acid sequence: CASSGGRLGSYNEQFF.